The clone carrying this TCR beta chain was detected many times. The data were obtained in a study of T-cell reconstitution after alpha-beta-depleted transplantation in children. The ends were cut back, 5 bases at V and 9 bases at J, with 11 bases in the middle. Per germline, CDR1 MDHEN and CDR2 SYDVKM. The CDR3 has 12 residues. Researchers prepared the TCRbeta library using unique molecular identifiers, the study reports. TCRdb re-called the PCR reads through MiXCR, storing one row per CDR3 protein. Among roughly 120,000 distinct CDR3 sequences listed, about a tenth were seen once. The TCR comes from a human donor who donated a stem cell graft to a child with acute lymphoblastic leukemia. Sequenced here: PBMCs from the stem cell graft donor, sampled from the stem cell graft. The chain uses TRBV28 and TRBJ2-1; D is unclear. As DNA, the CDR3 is TGTGCCAGCAGTCTCCCGATGGGTGAGCAGTTCTTC. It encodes CASSLPMGEQFF.